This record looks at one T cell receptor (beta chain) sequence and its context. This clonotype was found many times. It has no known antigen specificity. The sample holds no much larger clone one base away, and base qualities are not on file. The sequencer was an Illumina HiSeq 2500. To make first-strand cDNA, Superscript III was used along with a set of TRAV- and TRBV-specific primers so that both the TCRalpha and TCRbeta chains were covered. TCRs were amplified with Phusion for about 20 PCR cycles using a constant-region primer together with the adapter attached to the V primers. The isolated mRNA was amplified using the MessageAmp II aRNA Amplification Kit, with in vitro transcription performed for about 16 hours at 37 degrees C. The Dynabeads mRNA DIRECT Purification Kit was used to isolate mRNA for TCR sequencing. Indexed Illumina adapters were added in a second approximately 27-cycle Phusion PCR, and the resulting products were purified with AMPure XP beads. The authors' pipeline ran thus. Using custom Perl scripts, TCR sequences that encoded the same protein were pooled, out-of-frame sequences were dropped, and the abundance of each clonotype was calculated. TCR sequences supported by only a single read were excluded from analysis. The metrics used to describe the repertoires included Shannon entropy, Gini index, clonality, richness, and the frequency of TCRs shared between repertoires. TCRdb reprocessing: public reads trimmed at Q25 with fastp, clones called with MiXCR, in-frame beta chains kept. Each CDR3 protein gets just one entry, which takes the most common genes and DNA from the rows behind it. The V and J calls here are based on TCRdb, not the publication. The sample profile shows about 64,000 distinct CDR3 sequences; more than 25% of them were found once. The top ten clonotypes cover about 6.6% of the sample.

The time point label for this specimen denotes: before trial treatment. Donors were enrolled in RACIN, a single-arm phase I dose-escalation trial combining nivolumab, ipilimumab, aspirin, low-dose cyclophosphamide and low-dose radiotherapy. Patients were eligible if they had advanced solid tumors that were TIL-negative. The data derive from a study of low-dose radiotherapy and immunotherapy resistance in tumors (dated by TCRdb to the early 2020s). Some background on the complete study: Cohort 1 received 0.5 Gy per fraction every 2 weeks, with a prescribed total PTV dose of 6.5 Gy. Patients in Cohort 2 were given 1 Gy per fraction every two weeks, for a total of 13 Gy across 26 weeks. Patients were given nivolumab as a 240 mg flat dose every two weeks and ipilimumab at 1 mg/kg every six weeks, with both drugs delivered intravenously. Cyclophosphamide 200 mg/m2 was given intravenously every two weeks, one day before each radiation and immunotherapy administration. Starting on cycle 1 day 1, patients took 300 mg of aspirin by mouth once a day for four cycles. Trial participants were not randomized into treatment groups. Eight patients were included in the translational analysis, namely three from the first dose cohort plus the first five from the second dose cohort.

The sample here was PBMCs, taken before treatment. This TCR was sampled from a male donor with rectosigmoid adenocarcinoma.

The DNA sequence follows: TGTGCCAGCAGCTTAGGAACGGGTCCTGGAAACACCATATATTTT. It encodes CASSLGTGPGNTIYF. The chain employs TRBV7-9 and TRBJ1-3, with the D gene not confidently named. The CDR3 starts with the cysteine, ends with the phenylalanine, and has 15 residues. The retained sequence is limited to the CDR3, 45 bases, with the frame set at the first base. CDR1 and CDR2 were assigned from the germline V gene (reference sequence) as SEHNR and FQNEAQ. Trimming at the junction amounts to 1 base on V and 2 bases on J, and the germline ends lie 9 bases apart. With all but the CDR3 taken from the reference TRBV7-9 and TRBJ1-3 genes, the full variable domain is: DTGVSQNPRHKITKRGQNVTFRCDPISEHNRLYWYRQTLGQGPEFLTYFQNEAQLEKSRLLSDRFSAERPKGSFSTLEIQRTEQGDSAMYLCASSLGTGPGNTIYFGEGSWLTVV.